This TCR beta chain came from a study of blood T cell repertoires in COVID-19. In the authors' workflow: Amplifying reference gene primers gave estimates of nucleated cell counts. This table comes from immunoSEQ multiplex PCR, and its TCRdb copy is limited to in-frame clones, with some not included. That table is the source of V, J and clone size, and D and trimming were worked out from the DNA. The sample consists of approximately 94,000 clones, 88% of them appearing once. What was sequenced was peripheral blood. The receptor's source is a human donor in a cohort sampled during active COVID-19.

The CDR3 DNA follows: TGCGCCAGCAGCTACTCCGGGACTAGCGGAACCGGGGAGCTGTTTTTT. Translating gives CASSYSGTSGTGELFF. V and J are TRBV5-1 and TRBJ2-2, with TRBD2 identical over 11 bases. Germline CDR1 is SGHRS and CDR2 is YFSETQ. The CDR3 is made up of 16 amino acids. Losses at the gene ends were 3 bases for V and 5 bases for J; bases not matched to a gene: 6. Using reference TRBV5-1 and TRBJ2-2 for the parts outside the CDR3, the full variable domain is KAGVTQTPRYLIKTRGQQVTLSCSPISGHRSVSWYQQTPGQGLQFLFEYFSETQRNKGNFPGRFSGRQFSNSRSEMNVSTLELGDSALYLCASSYSGTSGTGELFFGEGSRLTVL.